The source of this T cell receptor (beta chain) is a study of T cell responses to AZD1222 COVID-19 vaccine. Study findings and constraints: The donors showed a predominance of white British ancestry and of females, with possible underestimation of clonal diversity. A rise in Spike-specific TCR breadth and depth followed two AZD1222 doses.

V was cut by 6 bases and J by 6 bases, with 14 bases left in between. The length of the CDR3 is 14 residues. Germline assignment: CDR1 MNHEY and CDR2 SVGAGI. Points on this clone: Its target is not known.

Profiling relied on immunoSEQ multiplex PCR, and the TCRdb table lists in-frame clones only, not all of them. The table records roughly 130,000 clones, 90% to 95% of them present only once. The sequenced sample was peripheral blood, obtained on day 0 of AZD1222 vaccination. The TCR originated in an adult in good health. The J gene is TRBJ1-4, the V gene TRBV6-5; possible D gene TRBD1, 6 bases. The chain's CDR3 is CASSPGTSDEKLFF. CDR3 nucleotides: TGTGCCAGCAGCCCCGGGACATCTGATGAAAAACTGTTTTTT.